One TCR beta chain is described in this entry. As yet, its antigen is unknown. This record belongs to a study of blood T cells in healthy people across ages. Study-level results: A roughly linear fall in TCR beta diversity per million T cells was seen with increasing age. Compared with aged donors, long-lived donors showed fewer expanded clones, suggesting selection.

Germline lookup yields CDR1 MDHEN and CDR2 SYDVKM. Losses at the gene ends were 7 bases for V and 9 bases for J; bases not matched to a gene: 17. CDR3 size: 16 residues. Combining a sample-barcoded 5' primer with a J-beta primer mix, a second PCR ran for about 6 to 12 cycles. Unique molecular identifiers of 12 random nucleotides labeled each cDNA. TCRdb fed the 5' RACE reads into MiXCR, producing one record per CDR3 protein. The data contain 700,000 or so distinct CDR3 sequences, over 20% of them singletons. The sequenced material came from blood. This clonotype originated in a man between 70 and 80 years old in good health. V usage is TRBV28 and J usage is TRBJ2-2, with 7 bases identical to TRBD2. The CDR3 DNA reads as TGTGCCAGCACAACACCAGCGGGGTTCCAAGGATGGGAGCTGTTTTTT. Translating it yields CASTTPAGFQGWELFF.